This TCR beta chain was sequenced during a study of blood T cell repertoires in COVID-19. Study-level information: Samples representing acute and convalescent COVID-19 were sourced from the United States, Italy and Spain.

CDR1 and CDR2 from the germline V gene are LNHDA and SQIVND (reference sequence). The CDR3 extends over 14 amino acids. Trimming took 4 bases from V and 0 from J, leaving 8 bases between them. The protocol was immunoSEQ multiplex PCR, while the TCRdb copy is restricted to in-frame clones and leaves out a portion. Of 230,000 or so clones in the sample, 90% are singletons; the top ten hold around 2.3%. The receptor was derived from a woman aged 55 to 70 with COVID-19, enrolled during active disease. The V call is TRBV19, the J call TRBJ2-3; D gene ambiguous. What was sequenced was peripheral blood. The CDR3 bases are TGTGCCAGTAGTACCAAAACTAGCACAGATACGCAGTATTTT. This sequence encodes CASSTKTSTDTQYF.